Listed below are T cell receptor beta chains from one sample, sequenced in a study of Ad26.COV2.S vaccination and SARS-CoV-2 variants. Libraries were prepared by immunoSEQ multiplex PCR; TCRdb keeps only in-frame clonotypes and omits some of them. Counted here are about 350,000 clones, 92% occurring once; the ten biggest clones make up roughly 3.9%. Specimen: peripheral blood, collected after recovery from COVID-19. These receptors all stem from a human donor who had recovered from COVID-19. Each CDR3 is given with its conserved first and last residue.

CDR3aa	v_gene	j_gene
CASSSTGYGYTF	TRBV12-3/TRBV12-4	TRBJ1-2
CASSPGGTGYNEQFF	TRBV18	TRBJ2-1
CASSQGGRAATQYF	TRBV4-1	TRBJ2-3
CASSLGPSGQGFNQPQHF	TRBV7-6	TRBJ1-5
CASSPSLGRDTNYGYTF	TRBV18	TRBJ1-2
CASSLLRQGRPYEQYF	TRBV5-1	TRBJ2-7
CALSAHPGEGYTF	TRBV10-3	TRBJ1-2
CASSGPLGSYNEQFF	TRBV10-1	TRBJ2-1
CASSYLGSGYTF	TRBV6-5	TRBJ1-2
CASSSPRTSGGGGELFF	TRBV7-2	TRBJ2-2
CASSLDSGGSYGYTF	TRBV5-1	TRBJ1-2
CASSQTGHGELFF	TRBV16	TRBJ2-2
CASSSYRATNEKLFF	TRBV11-2	TRBJ1-4
CASSVQQQTGGTNYGYTF	TRBV9	TRBJ1-2
CATSDPGTGGKETQYF	TRBV24-1	TRBJ2-5
CASSLTGDYEQYF	TRBV5-1	TRBJ2-7
CASSYARRADTQYF	TRBV6-6	TRBJ2-3
CASSQGRNTEAFF	TRBV4-1	TRBJ1-1
CASSEEQVGVKLFF	TRBV6-1	TRBJ1-4
CASSRRGGGTDTQYF	TRBV6-1	TRBJ2-3
CASSWTGGSYEQYF	TRBV19	TRBJ2-7
CASSETGTGGVSGYTF	TRBV5-1	TRBJ1-2
CASSVGAGPVDEQFF	TRBV9	TRBJ2-1
CASSADRVLNYGYTF	TRBV9	TRBJ1-2
CASSALLAGGHHDEQYF	TRBV2	TRBJ2-7
CASSALGSTYEQYF	TRBV7-8	TRBJ2-7